What follows is one T cell receptor beta chain and its context. The data were obtained in a study of T cell changes during pregnancy in multiple sclerosis. Profiling relied on immunoSEQ multiplex PCR, and the TCRdb table lists in-frame clones only, not all of them. The profile shows about 59,000 clones, roughly 95% of them singletons. Trimming took off 1 base at V and 2 bases at J, with 10 bases between the two ends. The CDR3 totals 15 residues. Germline CDR1 reads SGHAT; CDR2 reads FQNNGV. The sequences come from CD4+ T cells from peripheral blood mononuclear cells, collected before pregnancy. The chain combines TRBV11-2 with TRBJ2-3, with D perhaps TRBD2 (6 bases). This receptor was taken from a female donor with multiple sclerosis, enrolled in a pregnancy study. The chain's CDR3 is CASSLVAGPTDTQYF. In nucleotides, the CDR3 is TGTGCCAGCAGCTTAGTCGCGGGGCCCACAGATACGCAGTATTTT.